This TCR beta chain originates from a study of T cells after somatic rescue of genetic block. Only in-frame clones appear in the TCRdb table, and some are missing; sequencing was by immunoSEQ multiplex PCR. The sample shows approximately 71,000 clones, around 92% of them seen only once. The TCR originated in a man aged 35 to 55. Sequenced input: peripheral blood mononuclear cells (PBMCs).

CDR3 in DNA: TGTGCCAGCCCTTGGCGTAGCGAGCAGTACTTC. It codes for CASPWRSEQYF. The V gene is TRBV21-1, the J gene TRBJ2-7. TRBV21-1 is a pseudogene segment. The CDR3 sequence is 11 residues long.